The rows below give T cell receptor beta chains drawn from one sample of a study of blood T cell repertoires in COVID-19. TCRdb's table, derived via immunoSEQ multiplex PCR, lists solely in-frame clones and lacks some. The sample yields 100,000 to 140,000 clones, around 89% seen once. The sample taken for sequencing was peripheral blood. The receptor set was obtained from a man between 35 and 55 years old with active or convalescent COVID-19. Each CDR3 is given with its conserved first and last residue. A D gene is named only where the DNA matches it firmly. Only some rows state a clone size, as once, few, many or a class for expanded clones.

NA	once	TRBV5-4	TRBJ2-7	TGTGCCAGCAGCTTGGACAGGAGCCCCTACGAGCAGTACTTC	CASSLDRSPYEQYF
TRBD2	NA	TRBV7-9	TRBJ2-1	TGTGCCAGCAGCTCCATAAGACTAGCGGGAGATGAGCAGTTCTTC	CASSSIRLAGDEQFF
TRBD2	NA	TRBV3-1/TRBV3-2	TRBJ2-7	TGTGCCAGCAGCCTCAGCGGGAACGGCGAGCAGTACTTC	CASSLSGNGEQYF
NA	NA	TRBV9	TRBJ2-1	TGTGCCAGCAGCGTAGGGGGCAGGGAGCAGTTCTTC	CASSVGGREQFF
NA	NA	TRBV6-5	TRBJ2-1	TGTGCCAGCAGTTACTCGTTTCGGAGTGACGAGCAGTTCTTC	CASSYSFRSDEQFF
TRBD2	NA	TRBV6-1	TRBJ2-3	TGTGCCAGCAGTGGGGAACTTGCGGGAGAATACACAGATACGCAGTATTTT	CASSGELAGEYTDTQYF
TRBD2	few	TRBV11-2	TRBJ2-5	TGTGCCAGCAGCTTATCGGGACTAGCGAAAGAGACCCAGTACTTC	CASSLSGLAKETQYF
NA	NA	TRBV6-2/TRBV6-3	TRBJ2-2	TGTGCCAGCAGCCTGGCAGGATCGAACACCGGGGAGCTGTTTTTT	CASSLAGSNTGELFF
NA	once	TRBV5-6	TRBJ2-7	TGTGCCAGCAGCTCCCTTACATCTTACGAGCAGTACTTC	CASSSLTSYEQYF
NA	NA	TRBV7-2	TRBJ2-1	TGTGCCAGCAGTTCCCTAACTAGGAATGAGCAGTTCTTC	CASSSLTRNEQFF
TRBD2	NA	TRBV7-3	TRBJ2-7	TGTGCCAGCAGCTCCGGACTAGCGGGAGTGGGAGGGTCCTACGAGCAGTACTTC	CASSSGLAGVGGSYEQYF
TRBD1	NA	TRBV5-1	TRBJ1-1	TGCGCCAGCAGCTCCGGGACAGGGGGTAGTCGGATGAACACTGAAGCTTTCTTT	CASSSGTGGSRMNTEAFF
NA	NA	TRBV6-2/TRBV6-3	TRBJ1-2	TGTGCCAGCAGTCCGGTGGAGCGCACTAACTATGGCTACACCTTC	CASSPVERTNYGYTF
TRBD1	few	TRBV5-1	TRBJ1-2	TGCGCCAGCAGGGGTCCACAGGGGGAAGGCTACACCTTC	CASRGPQGEGYTF
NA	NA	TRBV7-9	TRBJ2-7	TGTGCCAGCAGCCTTTCCCCACAGCCCCTGCACGAGCAGTACTTC	CASSLSPQPLHEQYF
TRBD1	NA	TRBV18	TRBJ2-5	TGTGCCAGCTCACCTACAGGGGCCGGAGAGGAGACCCAGTACTTC	CASSPTGAGEETQYF
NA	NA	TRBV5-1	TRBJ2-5	TGCGCCAGCAGCTTGGGGCAGGGAGGCCAAGAGACCCAGTACTTC	CASSLGQGGQETQYF
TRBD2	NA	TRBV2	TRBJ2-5	TGTGCCAGCAGTACCCAGGGACTAGCGGAAGAGACCCAGTACTTC	CASSTQGLAEETQYF
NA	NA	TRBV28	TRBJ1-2	TGTGCCAGCAGTTTATCCTCGGCAGGGGCCTATGGCTACACCTTC	CASSLSSAGAYGYTF
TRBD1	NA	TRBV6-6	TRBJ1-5	TGTGCCAGCAGTTACCCTGGCAGGGGGTTAATCGGGGCCCAGCATTTT	CASSYPGRGLIGAQHF
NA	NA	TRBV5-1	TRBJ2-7	TGCGCCAGCAGCTTGTTGGAGGGCTCCTACGAGCAGTACTTC	CASSLLEGSYEQYF
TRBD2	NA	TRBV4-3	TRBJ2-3	TGCGCCAGCAGCCGGGGACTAGCGGGCACAGATACGCAGTATTTT	CASSRGLAGTDTQYF
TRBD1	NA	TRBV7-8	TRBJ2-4	TGTGCCAGCAGCTTATATAGGACAGGAGCCAACCCTCAAAACATTCAGTACTTC	CASSLYRTGANPQNIQYF
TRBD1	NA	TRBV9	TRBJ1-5	TGTGCCAGCAGCGCGGGGACAGGGGGAGATCAGCCCCAGCATTTT	CASSAGTGGDQPQHF
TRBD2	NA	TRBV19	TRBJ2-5	TGTGCCAGTAGGCACAGTCTAGCGGGATTTGAGACCCAGTACTTC	CASRHSLAGFETQYF
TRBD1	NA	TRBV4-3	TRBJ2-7	TGCGCCAGCAGCCAAGTCGTAACAGGGGCTTCCTACGAGCAGTACTTC	CASSQVVTGASYEQYF
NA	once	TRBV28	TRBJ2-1	TGTGCCAGCAGCGTAACTTCTCCCTCCTACAATGAGCAGTTCTTC	CASSVTSPSYNEQFF
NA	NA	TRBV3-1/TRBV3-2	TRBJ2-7	TGTGCCAGCAGCCAAGATTTAGGGTGGAGGGACGAGCAGTACTTC	CASSQDLGWRDEQYF
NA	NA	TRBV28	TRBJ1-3	TGTGCCAGCAGTCGTAGACAGACTTTCTCTGGAAACACCATATATTTT	CASSRRQTFSGNTIYF
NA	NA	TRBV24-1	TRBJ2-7	TGTGCCACCCGTGACCCAGGGCGGGAGCAGTACTTC	CATRDPGREQYF
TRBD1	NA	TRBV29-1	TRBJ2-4	TGCAGCGTCCCCGGACAGGGTAGGGACATTCAGTACTTC	CSVPGQGRDIQYF
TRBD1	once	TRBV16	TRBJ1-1	TGTGCCAGCAGCCTTCGACAGGGGAGCACTGAAGCTTTCTTT	CASSLRQGSTEAFF
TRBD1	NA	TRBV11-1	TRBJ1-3	TGTGCCAGCAGCTTAACGGGACAGCGGAACACCATATATTTT	CASSLTGQRNTIYF
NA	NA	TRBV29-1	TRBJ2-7	TGCAGCGTTCAGGTGGGTAGCGGCGAGCAGTACTTC	CSVQVGSGEQYF
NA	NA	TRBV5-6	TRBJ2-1	TGTGCCAGCAGGGGCGTTTCCAGAAGGGGGGGCAATGAGCAGTTCTTC	CASRGVSRRGGNEQFF
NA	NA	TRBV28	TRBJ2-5	TGTGCCAGCAGTTTACCCGGAGGGATTGAGACCCAGTACTTC	CASSLPGGIETQYF
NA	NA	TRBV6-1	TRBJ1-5	TGTGCCAGCAGTGAAGACGGAGGAAGATGGGCCCAGCATTTT	CASSEDGGRWAQHF
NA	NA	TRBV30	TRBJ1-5	TGTGCCTGGGGGGACAAAGGTAATCAGCCCCAGCATTTT	CAWGDKGNQPQHF
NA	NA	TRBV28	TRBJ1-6	TGTGCCAGCAGTTTAGATGTGGTCGGACATAGCCTCCACTTT	CASSLDVVGHSLHF
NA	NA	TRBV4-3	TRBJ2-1	TGCGCCAGCAGCCAAGAAGTTAGCGCTGGTGAGCAGTTCTTC	CASSQEVSAGEQFF
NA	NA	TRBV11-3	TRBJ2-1	TGTGCCAGCAGCTTAGTTGGGTCAGCGAGTGTGCAGTTCTTC	CASSLVGSASVQFF
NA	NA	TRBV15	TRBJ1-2	TGTGCCACCAGCAGAGGGGGATTCGGGAAGAACTATGGCTACACCTTC	CATSRGGFGKNYGYTF
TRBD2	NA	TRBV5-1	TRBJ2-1	TGCGCCAGCAGCAGGACTAGCTCCTACAATGAGCAGTTCTTC	CASSRTSSYNEQFF
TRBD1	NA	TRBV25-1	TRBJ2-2	TGTGCCAGCAGTGTTCATCCGGGACAGGGGGCGAACACCGGGGAGCTGTTTTTT	CASSVHPGQGANTGELFF
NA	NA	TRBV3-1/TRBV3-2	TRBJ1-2	TGTGCCAGCAGCCAAGATCAGGGGACACAATACTACACCTTC	CASSQDQGTQYYTF
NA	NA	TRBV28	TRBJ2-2	TGTGCCAGCATCCCTTTGACCGGGGAGCTGTTTTTT	CASIPLTGELFF
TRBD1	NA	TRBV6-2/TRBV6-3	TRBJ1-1	TGTGCCAGCAGTTACCAAATAGACAGGGGGCCAACTGAAGCTTTCTTT	CASSYQIDRGPTEAFF
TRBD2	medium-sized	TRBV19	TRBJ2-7	TGTGCCAGTAGTGCCGGGACTAGCTCCTACGAGCAGTACTTC	CASSAGTSSYEQYF